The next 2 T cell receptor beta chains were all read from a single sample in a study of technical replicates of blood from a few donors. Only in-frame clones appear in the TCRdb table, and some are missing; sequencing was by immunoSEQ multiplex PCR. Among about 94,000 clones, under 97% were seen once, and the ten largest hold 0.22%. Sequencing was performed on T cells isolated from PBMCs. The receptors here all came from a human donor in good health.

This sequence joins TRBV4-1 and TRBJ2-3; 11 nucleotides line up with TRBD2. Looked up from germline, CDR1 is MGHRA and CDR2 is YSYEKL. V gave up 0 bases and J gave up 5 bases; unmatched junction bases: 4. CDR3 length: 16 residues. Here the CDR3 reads CASSQDPSGGLDTQYF. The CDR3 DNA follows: TGCGCCAGCAGCCAAGACCCTAGCGGGGGGTTAGATACGCAGTATTTT.

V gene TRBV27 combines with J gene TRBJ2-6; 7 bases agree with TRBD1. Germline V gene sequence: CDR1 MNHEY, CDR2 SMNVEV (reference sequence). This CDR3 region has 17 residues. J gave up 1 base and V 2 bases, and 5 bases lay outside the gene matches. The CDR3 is CASSLRGTASGANVLTF. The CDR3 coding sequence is TGTGCCAGCAGTTTAAGAGGGACAGCATCTGGGGCCAACGTCCTGACTTTC.